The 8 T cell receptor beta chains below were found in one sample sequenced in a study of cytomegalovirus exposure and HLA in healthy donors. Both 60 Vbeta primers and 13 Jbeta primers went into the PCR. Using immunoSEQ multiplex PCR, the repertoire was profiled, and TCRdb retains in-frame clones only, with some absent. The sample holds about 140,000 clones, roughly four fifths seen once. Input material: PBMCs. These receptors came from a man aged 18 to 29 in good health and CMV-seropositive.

DNA of the CDR3: TGCGCCAGCAGCTTGAGCTGGGGGCAGGGTGAAAAACTGTTTTTT. Its translation is CASSLSWGQGEKLFF. The gene calls are TRBV5-1 and TRBJ1-4, with TRBD1 as a possible D gene (6 bases). Germline V lookup: CDR1 SGHRS, CDR2 YFSETQ. CDR3 length: 15 residues. The V end was cut by 1 base, the J end by 7 bases, with 14 bases between.

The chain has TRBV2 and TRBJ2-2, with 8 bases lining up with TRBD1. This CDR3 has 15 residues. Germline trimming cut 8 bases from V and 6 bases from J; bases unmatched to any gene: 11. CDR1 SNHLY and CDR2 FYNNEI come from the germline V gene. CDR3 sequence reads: CASARQGRGSGELFF. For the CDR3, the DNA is TGTGCCAGCGCCCGACAGGGGAGAGGGTCCGGGGAGCTGTTTTTT.

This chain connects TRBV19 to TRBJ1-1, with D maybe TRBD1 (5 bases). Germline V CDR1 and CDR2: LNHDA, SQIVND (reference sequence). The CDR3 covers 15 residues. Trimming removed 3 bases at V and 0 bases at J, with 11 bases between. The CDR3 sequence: CASSMSDSLNTEAFF. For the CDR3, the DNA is TGTGCCAGTAGTATGAGTGACAGCTTGAACACTGAAGCTTTCTTT.

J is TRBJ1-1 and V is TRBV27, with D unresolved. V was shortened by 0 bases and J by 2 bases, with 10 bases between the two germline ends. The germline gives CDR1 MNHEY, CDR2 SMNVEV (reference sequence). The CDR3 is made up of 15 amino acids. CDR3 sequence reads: CASSLSGSGNTEAFF. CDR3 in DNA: TGTGCCAGCAGTTTATCCGGGAGTGGAAACACTGAAGCTTTCTTT.

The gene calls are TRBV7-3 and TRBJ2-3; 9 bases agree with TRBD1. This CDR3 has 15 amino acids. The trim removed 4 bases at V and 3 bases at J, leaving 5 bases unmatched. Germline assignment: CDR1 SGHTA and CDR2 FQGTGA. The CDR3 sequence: CASSSGQGKTDTQYF. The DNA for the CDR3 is TGTGCCAGCAGCTCTGGACAGGGGAAGACAGATACGCAGTATTTT. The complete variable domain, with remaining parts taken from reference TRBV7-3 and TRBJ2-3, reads GAGVSQTPSNKVTEKGKYVELRCDPISGHTALYWYRQSLGQGPEFLIYFQGTGAADDSGLPNDRFFAVRPEGSVSTLKIQRTERGDSAVYLCASSSGQGKTDTQYFGPGTRLTVL.

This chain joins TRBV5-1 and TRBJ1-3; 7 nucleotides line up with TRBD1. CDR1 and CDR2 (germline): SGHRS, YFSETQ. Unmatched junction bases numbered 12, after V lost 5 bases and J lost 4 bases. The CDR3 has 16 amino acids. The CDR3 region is CASSPLEGASGNTIYF. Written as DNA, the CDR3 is TGCGCCAGCAGTCCATTGGAGGGGGCGTCGGGAAACACCATATATTTT. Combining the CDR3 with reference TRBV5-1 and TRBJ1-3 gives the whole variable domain KAGVTQTPRYLIKTRGQQVTLSCSPISGHRSVSWYQQTPGQGLQFLFEYFSETQRNKGNFPGRFSGRQFSNSRSEMNVSTLELGDSALYLCASSPLEGASGNTIYFGEGSWLTVV.

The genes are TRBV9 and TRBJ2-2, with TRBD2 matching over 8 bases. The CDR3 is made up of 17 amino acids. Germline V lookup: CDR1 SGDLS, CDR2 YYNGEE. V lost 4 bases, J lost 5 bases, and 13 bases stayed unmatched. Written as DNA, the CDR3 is TGTGCCAGCAGCCTTGATACAGCGGGAGAGGTAACCGGGGAGCTGTTTTTT. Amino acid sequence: CASSLDTAGEVTGELFF.

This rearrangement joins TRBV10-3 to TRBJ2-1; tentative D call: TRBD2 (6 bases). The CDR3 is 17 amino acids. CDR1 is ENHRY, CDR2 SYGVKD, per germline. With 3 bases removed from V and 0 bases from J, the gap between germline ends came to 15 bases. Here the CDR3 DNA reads TGTGCCATCAGTGACCTCAAGCGGGCGGGCTCCTACAATGAGCAGTTCTTC. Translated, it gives CAISDLKRAGSYNEQFF.